Each of the 29 T cell receptor beta chains below was sequenced from the same sample in a study of beta chain features in type 1 diabetes (dated by TCRdb to 2017 to 2018). Library generation was performed with the immunoSEQ multiplex PCR assay. The entire isolated RNA was reverse transcribed using the High Capacity cDNA Reverse Transcription Kit, and thus expressed TCRB transcripts were sequenced. TCRdb retrieved this table from immuneACCESS and kept in-frame rearrangements only. Not all clones are present; in checked studies, unresolved V genes account for under half, and no reason is known for the remainder. The sample table records hundreds of thousands of clones; approximately 9.9% of these occur just once. The ten largest clones capture about 1% of the sample. Beyond this particular receptor, the publication reports: In all four CD4+ subsets, TCRB CDR3 length was moderately but significantly shorter in type 1 diabetes patients.

Their recognized antigens are unknown. Sequenced: central memory CD4+ T cells from blood. All receptors derive from a man younger than 40 with type 1 diabetes.

The chain employs TRBV5-1 and TRBJ1-2; D call uncertain. CDR3 length equals 10 residues. The germline gives CDR1 SGHRS, CDR2 YFSETQ. CDR3 amino acids: CPVSDFRYTF. The CDR3 nucleotides read TGCCCCGTCAGCGACTTTCGCTACACCTTC.

This chain joins TRBV5-6 and TRBJ2-3; TRBD2 is a possible D gene (6 bases). From germline, CDR1 is SGHDT and CDR2 YYEEEE. The CDR3 contains 16 residues. Trimming took off 4 bases at V and 2 bases at J, with 17 bases between the two ends. The CDR3 sequence is CASSLKGASATDTQYF. In DNA, the CDR3 is TGTGCCAGCAGCCTCAAAGGGGCTAGCGCCACAGATACGCAGTATTTT.

This sequence joins TRBV2 and TRBJ1-1; 10 nucleotides align to TRBD1. CDR3 length: 12 residues. After removal of 6 bases from V and 6 bases from J, the junction contained 1 base not matched to a gene. CDR1 SNHLY and CDR2 FYNNEI come from the germline V gene. In nucleotides, the CDR3 is TGTGCCAGCAGGGACAGGGGGGCTGAAGCTTTCTTT. Protein product: CASRDRGAEAFF.

This clone was recorded a few times. V gene TRBV7-2 combines with J gene TRBJ2-3; D not resolved. The germline gives CDR1 SGHTA, CDR2 FQGNSA. V lost 1 base and J 0 bases, leaving 8 bases between the germline ends. The length of the CDR3 is 15 residues. CDR3 sequence: CASSLGYLSTDTQYF. In DNA form, the CDR3 reads TGTGCCAGCAGCTTAGGGTACCTGAGCACAGATACGCAGTATTTT.

This clone was observed a few times. This chain connects TRBV4-1 to TRBJ2-3, with TRBD1 identical over 7 bases. The CDR3 is made up of 16 amino acids. V shed 0 bases, J shed 2 bases, and the junction held 5 bases outside the gene matches. The germline CDR1 and CDR2 sequences are MGHRA and YSYEKL. This chain's CDR3 is CASSQDRGSATDTQYF. The CDR3 DNA reads TGCGCCAGCAGCCAAGACAGGGGGTCCGCCACAGATACGCAGTATTTT.

This clone occurred a few times. This chain joins TRBV6-6 and TRBJ1-5; 7 bases match TRBD1. This CDR3 region has 14 residues. With V trimmed by 5 bases and J by 4 bases, 5 bases remained unmatched. Germline lookup yields CDR1 MNHNY and CDR2 SVGAGI (reference sequence). CDR3 nucleotides: TGTGCCAGCAGTAAACCGGACAGGAATCAGCCCCAGCATTTT. It translates to CASSKPDRNQPQHF.

V and J are TRBV6-5 and TRBJ2-4; D is uncertain. The CDR3 contains 12 residues. V was cut by 0 bases and J by 8 bases, with 5 bases left in between. The germline V gene has CDR1 MNHEY and CDR2 SVGAGI. CDR3 amino acids: CASSYSWDIQYF. The DNA of the CDR3 is TGTGCCAGCAGTTACTCCTGGGACATTCAGTACTTC.

J is TRBJ1-1 and V is TRBV5-6; TRBD1 matches 7 bases. V lost 0 bases to trimming and J lost 4 bases; unmatched junction nucleotides: 3. Looked up from germline, CDR1 is SGHDT and CDR2 is YYEEEE. The CDR3 has 14 amino acids. The CDR3 region is CASSLDDRVTEAFF. As DNA, the CDR3 is TGTGCCAGCAGCTTGGATGACAGGGTCACTGAAGCTTTCTTT.

The chain joins TRBV30 to TRBJ2-3, with D unclear. The V gene lost 2 bases and the J gene lost 5 bases, with 2 bases spanning the gap. Germline V lookup: CDR1 GTSNPN, CDR2 SVGIG (reference sequence). The length of the CDR3 is 10 residues. The CDR3 reads CAWSRDTQYF. The CDR3 bases are TGTGCCTGGAGTAGAGATACGCAGTATTTT.

This clone was found many times. This CDR3 is CASSRWTGGTDTQYF. The DNA for the CDR3 is TGTGCCAGCAGTCGTTGGACAGGGGGCACAGATACGCAGTATTTT. This chain joins TRBV27 and TRBJ2-3, with TRBD1 matching over 9 bases. The trim removed 5 bases at V and 1 base at J, leaving 4 bases unmatched. Germline CDR1 and CDR2: MNHEY and SMNVEV (reference sequence). This CDR3 region has 15 residues.

This clone has more than one count but fewer than ten. The CDR3 sequence is CASSLEQGSYEQYF. The CDR3 region has the DNA TGCGCCAGCAGCTTGGAACAGGGCTCCTACGAGCAGTACTTC. V is TRBV5-1 and J is TRBJ2-7; possible D gene TRBD1, 6 bases. The CDR3 contains 14 residues. Between the trimmed V and J ends, which lost 0 bases and 0 bases, there was a span of 7 bases. Germline CDR1 is SGHRS and CDR2 is YFSETQ.

This clone was picked up a small number of times. This sequence joins TRBV19 and TRBJ1-4, with a possible D match to TRBD1 (5 bases). This CDR3 spans 14 amino acids. The V end was cut by 6 bases, the J end by 5 bases, with 13 bases between. In germline, CDR1 is LNHDA, CDR2 SQIVND (reference sequence). This chain's CDR3 is CASRRGAENEKLFF. For the CDR3, the DNA is TGTGCCAGTAGGAGAGGGGCAGAAAATGAAAAACTGTTTTTT.

This clone was picked up a small number of times. This chain uses TRBV5-1 with TRBJ2-5, with D perhaps matching TRBD1 (6 bases). The V end lost 4 bases, the J end lost 3 bases, and 10 bases lay between the germline ends. Looked up from germline, CDR1 is SGHRS and CDR2 is YFSETQ. The CDR3 has 13 residues. The CDR3, as DNA: TGCGCCAGCAGCCGTCGGACAGAAGAGACCCAGTACTTC. The encoded protein is CASSRRTEETQYF.

This clone was counted only a few times. The gene calls are TRBV4-3 and TRBJ2-3; 9 positions match TRBD1. V gave up 4 bases and J gave up 5 bases; unmatched junction bases: 10. The CDR3 is made up of 16 amino acids. CDR1 and CDR2 from the germline V gene are LGHNA and YSLEER. This chain's CDR3 is CASSPSYRTGVDTQYF. The CDR3 DNA sequence: TGCGCCAGCAGCCCCAGCTACCGGACAGGGGTAGATACGCAGTATTTT.

This clone was picked up a small number of times. This chain connects TRBV4-3 to TRBJ1-1; D remains ambiguous. In germline, CDR1 is LGHNA, CDR2 YSLEER. The V end lost 6 bases, the J end lost 2 bases, and 10 bases lay between the germline ends. This CDR3 is 13 amino acids long. CDR3 sequence (DNA): TGCGCCAGCAGTCATGGGGATAACACTGAAGCTTTCTTT. This sequence encodes CASSHGDNTEAFF.

The chain has TRBV28 and TRBJ2-1, with D uncertain. V lost 3 bases and J lost 8, with 5 bases in between. CDR1 and CDR2 from the germline V gene are MDHEN and SYDVKM. This CDR3 is built from 11 residues. The DNA of the CDR3 is TGTGCCAGCAGTTTCCGATATGAGCAGTTCTTC. Protein: CASSFRYEQFF.

This chain uses TRBV9 with TRBJ2-4; 11 bases are a match to TRBD2. Trimming removed 3 bases from V and 0 bases from J; junction bases left unmatched: 8. Germline CDR1 reads SGDLS; CDR2 reads YYNGEE. The CDR3 is 18 amino acids. CDR3 DNA: TGTGCCAGCAGCGCTGGACTAGCGGGCTTTCAAGCCAAAAACATTCAGTACTTC. Its translation is CASSAGLAGFQAKNIQYF.

This clone was detected a few times. The V and J genes are TRBV4-3 and TRBJ2-1, with D unresolved. The germline V gene encodes CDR1 LGHNA and CDR2 YSLEER. The CDR3 has 15 amino acids. Trimming left V 0 bases short and J 0 bases short, with 6 bases between. The CDR3 loop reads CASSQDTGSYNEQFF. In DNA, the CDR3 is TGCGCCAGCAGCCAAGACACGGGCTCCTACAATGAGCAGTTCTTC.

This clone was seen only a few times. This chain links TRBV19 with TRBJ2-2; TRBD1 matches 7 bases. V lost 4 bases and J lost 4; bases outside the gene matches: 6. CDR3 length: 15 residues. CDR1 and CDR2 from the germline V gene are LNHDA and SQIVND (reference sequence). The CDR3 coding sequence is TGTGCCAGTAGTAGCCGGGACAGACGCACCGGGGAGCTGTTTTTT. It translates to CASSSRDRRTGELFF.

Comments on this clone: The same CDR3 arises from other DNA sequences in this sample as well. The chain couples TRBV6-5 to TRBJ1-2, with D maybe TRBD1 (5 bases). V lost 1 base and J lost 6, with 9 bases in between. Germline CDR1 and CDR2: MNHEY and SVGAGI. This CDR3 is built from 13 residues. The CDR3 DNA reads as TGTGCCAGCAGTTACTTGCAGGGTGATGGCTACACCTTC. This codes for CASSYLQGDGYTF.

This clone was recorded a few times. V and J are TRBV2 and TRBJ2-4, with a possible D match to TRBD2 (5 bases). The germline V gene encodes CDR1 SNHLY and CDR2 FYNNEI. Trimming removed 4 bases from V and 0 bases from J, with 13 bases in between. This CDR3 region has 16 residues. The chain's CDR3 is CASSGEIVQAKNIQYF. The CDR3 region has the DNA TGTGCCAGCAGTGGGGAGATTGTCCAAGCCAAAAACATTCAGTACTTC.

This clone occurred a few times. The chain couples TRBV28 to TRBJ1-2; 8 positions match TRBD1. Germline CDR1 is MDHEN and CDR2 is SYDVKM. CDR3 size: 14 residues. The V gene end was trimmed by 6 bases and the J gene end by 4 bases; junction bases not matched to a gene: 7. The CDR3 bases are TGTGCCAGCAGCACGGGACAGGCGTTCTATGGCTACACCTTC. Translated, it gives CASSTGQAFYGYTF.

This clone was recorded a few times. The chain has TRBV20-1 and TRBJ1-4; TRBD1 agrees at 7 bases. Germline values: CDR1 DFQATT, CDR2 SNEGSKA (reference sequence). J was trimmed by 8 bases and V by 4 bases; bases with no gene match: 1. This CDR3 region has 11 residues. The CDR3 DNA follows: TGCAGTGCTAAGGGACAGGAAAAACTGTTTTTT. As protein: CSAKGQEKLFF.

The table lists this clone with a few counts. One end of the junction is discordant with germline, which a read error may explain. The rearrangement joins TRBV10-3 to TRBJ2-2; D remains unclear. The CDR3 is made up of 13 amino acids. The germline gives CDR1 ENHRY, CDR2 SYGVKD. CDR3 region: CASSYGLTGELFF. CDR3 nucleotides: TGTGCCAGCAGTTACGGCCTCACCGGGGAGCTGTTTTTT.

This clone has more than one count but fewer than ten. This chain connects TRBV7-2 to TRBJ2-1; 8 bases line up with TRBD2. The V segment lost 6 bases and the J segment 4 bases; nucleotides outside the gene matches: 5. CDR1 and CDR2 (germline): SGHTA, FQGNSA. The CDR3 is 14 residues long. DNA of the CDR3: TGTGCCAGCAGTCGAGAGCGGGAGTACAATGAGCAGTTCTTC. Amino acids: CASSREREYNEQFF.

This sequence joins TRBV5-4 and TRBJ2-1; TRBD1 is a possible D gene (5 bases). CDR3 length: 18 residues. Trimming took off 5 bases at V and 0 bases at J, with 21 bases between the two ends. Germline V gene data show CDR1 as SGHNT and CDR2 as YYREEE (reference sequence). The CDR3 bases are TGTGCCAGCAGTCCGACAGCCGTACAAACAAGCTCCTACAATGAGCAGTTCTTC. It yields the protein CASSPTAVQTSSYNEQFF. The full variable domain, rest sourced from reference TRBV5-4 and TRBJ2-1, is ETGVTQSPTHLIKTRGQQVTLRCSSQSGHNTVSWYQQALGQGPQFIFQYYREEENGRGNFPPRFSGLQFPNYSSELNVNALELDDSALYLCASSPTAVQTSSYNEQFFGPGTRLTVL.

This clone was observed a handful of times. The gene calls are TRBV7-2 and TRBJ2-3; D gene unclear. The CDR3 is 14 amino acids. V shed 1 base and J shed 2 bases, with 7 bases lying between them. Per the germline V gene, CDR1 is SGHTA and CDR2 is FQGNSA. The CDR3 loop is CASSLGHNTDTQYF. Here the CDR3 DNA reads TGTGCCAGCAGCTTAGGACACAACACAGATACGCAGTATTTT.

This clone was detected a few times. The chain couples TRBV7-9 to TRBJ2-3; D uncertain. This CDR3 contains 12 residues. The germline gives CDR1 SEHNR, CDR2 FQNEAQ (reference sequence). Trimming took off 1 base at V and 3 bases at J, with 2 bases between the two ends. CDR3: CASSLETDTQYF. The CDR3 region has the DNA TGTGCCAGCAGCTTAGAGACAGATACGCAGTATTTT.

In this sample, this clone turned up a few times. The chain employs TRBV6-5 and TRBJ2-5; D is unresolved. The CDR3 is made up of 14 amino acids. CDR1 is MNHEY and CDR2 is SVGAGI in the germline V gene. V was clipped by 7 bases and J by 5 bases, with 17 bases between them. The CDR3, as DNA: TGTGCCAGCACTCGTTTGGGGTATTCGGAGACCCAGTACTTC. Protein product: CASTRLGYSETQYF.